This is a list of T cell receptor beta chains from one sample in a study of CD8 T cells in ankylosing spondylitis. TCRdb itself ran the 5' RACE reads through MiXCR, one entry per CDR3 protein. The sample has 350,000 or so distinct CDR3 sequences; roughly 8% are singletons. The source material was blood, either unsorted or a sorted T cell fraction (not recorded which). These receptors were obtained from a male donor with ankylosing spondylitis. CDR3s include the opening cysteine and the closing phenylalanine or tryptophan. A D gene is named only where the DNA matches it firmly. Expanded clones are given a class, and other clones once, few, many or no size at all.

>TRBV11-1|many|TRBJ1-1|NA
TGTGCCAGCACCACAAACCGGCGGAGGACCCCAACGGAGAACACTGAAGCTTTCTTT
CASTTNRRRTPTENTEAFF
>TRBV29-1|many|TRBJ1-2|NA
TGCAGCGTTGTCCAGCCATCTAACTATGGCTACACCTTC
CSVVQPSNYGYTF
>TRBV7-8|few|TRBJ2-1|TRBD2
TGTGCCAGCAGTGTCCCCGGGACTAGCGGGAGTAGTTCCTACAATGAGCAGTTCTTC
CASSVPGTSGSSSYNEQFF
>TRBV10-3|NA|TRBJ2-1|NA
TGTGCCATCAGTGGTATCGGACGGCCCTGGTGGCAGTTCTTC
CAISGIGRPWWQFF
>TRBV13|NA|TRBJ2-3|NA
TGTGCCAGCAGCCCGGACCTAGCGTCTAGCACAGATACGCAGTATTTT
CASSPDLASSTDTQYF
>TRBV18|NA|TRBJ2-1|NA
TGTGCCAGCTCACCGGGGCCAGGGAGGCTCAATGAGCAGTTCTTC
CASSPGPGRLNEQFF
>TRBV5-1|NA|TRBJ2-2|TRBD2
TGCGCCAGCAGCTTACCCTCGACTAGCGGGAGTATTACCGGGGAGCTGTTTTTT
CASSLPSTSGSITGELFF
>TRBV4-3|few|TRBJ1-3|NA
TGCGCCAGCAGCCAAGATCCCAACAGTGGAAACACCATATATTTT
CASSQDPNSGNTIYF
>TRBV30|NA|TRBJ1-1|NA
TGTGCCTGGAGTAATCTTCGTTCGGTCCTAAGGGACACTGAAGCTTTCTTT
CAWSNLRSVLRDTEAFF
>TRBV28|few|TRBJ2-7|TRBD2
TGTGCCAGCAGTACCAGGACTAGCGGAAACTACGAGCAGTACTTC
CASSTRTSGNYEQYF
>TRBV19|NA|TRBJ1-1|NA
TGTGCCAGTAGTATAGATTGGTCGGGTGAAGCTTTCTTT
CASSIDWSGEAFF
>TRBV18|few|TRBJ1-2|TRBD1
TGTGCCAGCTCAACACGGACAGGGTTGAACTATGGCTACACCTTC
CASSTRTGLNYGYTF
>TRBV2|NA|TRBJ1-1|NA
TGTGCCAGCGGTCAATGGGAGAACACTGAAGCTTTCTTT
CASGQWENTEAFF
>TRBV11-3|many|TRBJ1-3|NA
TGTGCCAGCAGCGGGACCTACGGAAACACCATATATTTT
CASSGTYGNTIYF
>TRBV7-6|few|TRBJ2-2|NA
TGTGCCAGCAGCTTAGTGGGGAATGTGCTGTTTTTT
CASSLVGNVLFF
>TRBV19|many|TRBJ2-2|NA
TGTGCCAGTAGCGGGACCTTTGAGGGCAACACCGGGGAGCTGTTTTTT
CASSGTFEGNTGELFF